There are a few counts of the clone carrying this T cell receptor (beta chain). This sample was included in a study of T-cell memory formation after mild COVID-19. With constant-segment primers, 5'RACE yielded cDNA libraries of TCR alpha and TCR beta that carried sample barcodes and UMIs. TCRdb reanalysed the 5' RACE reads using MiXCR and keeps one entry per CDR3 protein. The profile covers some 450,000 distinct CDR3 sequences, with approximately 20% appearing a single time and 7.5% to 10% taken by the ten largest. Trimming removed 3 bases from V and 0 bases from J, with 9 bases in between. Germline V gene lookup returns CDR1 DFQATT and CDR2 SNEGSKA (reference sequence). This CDR3 spans 14 amino acids.

Sequenced material: PBMCs or a T cell subset sorted from them (not recorded which). The receptor was isolated from an adult woman who had mild COVID-19 (a few samples of this study predate the infection). Cell type and time point are not known. The chain combines TRBV20-1 with TRBJ1-5, with D maybe TRBD1 (5 bases). The CDR3 bases are TGCAGTGCTAGTAGGGGCCATAGCAATCAGCCCCAGCATTTT. Protein: CSASRGHSNQPQHF.